This T cell receptor (beta chain) emerged from a study of early stage breast cancer tumors. In the study overall: Around 10-fold was the mean read coverage per sample. Study-level findings and limits: Tumor and normal breast were distinguished via blood comparison in 14 of 16 patients.

A word on this clone: What it binds is unknown.

The CDR3 runs to 18 residues. Germline CDR1 MNHEY, CDR2 SMNVEV (reference sequence). J gave up 1 base and V 5 bases, and 14 bases lay outside the gene matches. Profiled with immunoSEQ multiplex PCR; TCRdb holds only in-frame clones, not every one. The sample contains several thousand clones, roughly 70% of which appear only once. The sequencing sample was made of breast tumor tissue. This sequence originates from a person between 50 and 60 years old with breast cancer. The chain recombines TRBV27 with TRBJ1-5; 7 nucleotides agree with TRBD1. This CDR3 is CASSLNGRTTGSNQPQHF. The CDR3 DNA reads as TGTGCCAGCAGTCTCAATGGTCGGACGACAGGGAGCAATCAGCCCCAGCATTTT.